This entry features one TCR beta chain sequence. The sample is drawn from a study of cytomegalovirus exposure and HLA in healthy donors. The CDR3 loop spans 13 amino acids. Trimming stripped 4 bases from V and 5 bases from J, with 14 bases between. Germline V CDR1 and CDR2: GTSNPN, SVGIG (reference sequence). Use of 60 Vbeta and 13 Jbeta primers characterized the PCR. Sequencing used immunoSEQ multiplex PCR; TCRdb keeps in-frame clones, though not all of them. Of some 77,000 clones in the sample, under 90% were seen once. V and J are TRBV30 and TRBJ2-5; a weak D match, TRBD2 (7 bases). The sequenced sample consisted of PBMCs. The clonotype was recovered from a man aged 45-60 years in good health and CMV-seropositive. The CDR3 loop is CAWIGGGVETQYF. The DNA of the CDR3 is TGTGCCTGGATTGGAGGGGGGGTGGAGACCCAGTACTTC.